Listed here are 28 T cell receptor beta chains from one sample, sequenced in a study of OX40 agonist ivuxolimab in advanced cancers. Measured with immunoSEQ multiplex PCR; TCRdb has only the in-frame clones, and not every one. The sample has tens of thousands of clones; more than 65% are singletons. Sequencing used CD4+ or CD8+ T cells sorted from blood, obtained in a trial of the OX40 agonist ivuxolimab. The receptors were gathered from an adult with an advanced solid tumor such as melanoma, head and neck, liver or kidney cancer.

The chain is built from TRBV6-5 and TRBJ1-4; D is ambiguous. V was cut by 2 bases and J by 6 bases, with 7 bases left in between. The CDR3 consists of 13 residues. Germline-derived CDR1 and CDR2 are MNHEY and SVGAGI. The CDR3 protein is CASSYSRYEKLFF. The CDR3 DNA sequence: TGTGCCAGCAGTTACAGCCGGTATGAAAAACTGTTTTTT.

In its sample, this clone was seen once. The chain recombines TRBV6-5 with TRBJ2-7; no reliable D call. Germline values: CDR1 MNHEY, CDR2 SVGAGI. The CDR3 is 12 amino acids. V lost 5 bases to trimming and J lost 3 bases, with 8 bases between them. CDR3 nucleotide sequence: TGTGCCAGCAGTAGTGACCACTACGAGCAGTACTTC. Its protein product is CASSSDHYEQYF.

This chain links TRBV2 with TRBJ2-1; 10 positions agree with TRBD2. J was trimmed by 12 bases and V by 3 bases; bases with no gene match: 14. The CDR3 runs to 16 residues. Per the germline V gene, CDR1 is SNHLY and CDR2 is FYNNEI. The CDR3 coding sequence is TGTGCCAGCAGTGATTTTTCGAGCGGGGGGGCGGCTCGGCAGTTCTTC. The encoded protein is CASSDFSSGGAARQFF.

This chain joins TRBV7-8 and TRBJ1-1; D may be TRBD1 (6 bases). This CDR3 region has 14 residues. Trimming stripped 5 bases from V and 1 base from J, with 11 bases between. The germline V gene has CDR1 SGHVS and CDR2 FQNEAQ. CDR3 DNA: TGTGCCAGCAGCCTGACAGGCCCGAACACTGAAGCTTTCTTT. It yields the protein CASSLTGPNTEAFF.

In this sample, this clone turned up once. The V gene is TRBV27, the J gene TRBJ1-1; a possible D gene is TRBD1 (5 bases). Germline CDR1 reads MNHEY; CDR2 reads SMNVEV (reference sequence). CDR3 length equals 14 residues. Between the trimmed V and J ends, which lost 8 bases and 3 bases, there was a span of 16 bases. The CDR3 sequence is CASGILAGHTEAFF. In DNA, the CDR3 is TGTGCCAGCGGAATATTGGCAGGGCACACTGAAGCTTTCTTT.

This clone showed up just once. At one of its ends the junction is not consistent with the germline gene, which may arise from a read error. The CDR3 reads CASSLVGQGQNF. CDR3 bases: TGTGCCAGCAGCTTAGTTGGGCAGGGTCAAAACTTC. V is TRBV11-2 and J is TRBJ2-7; D possibly corresponds to TRBD1 (5 bases). CDR3 length equals 12 residues. Germline CDR1 and CDR2: SGHAT and FQNNGV.

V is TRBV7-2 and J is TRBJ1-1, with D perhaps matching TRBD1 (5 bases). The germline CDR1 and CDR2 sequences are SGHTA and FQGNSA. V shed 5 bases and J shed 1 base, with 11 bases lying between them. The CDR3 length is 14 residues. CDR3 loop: CASSTTAGNTEAFF. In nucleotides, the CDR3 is TGTGCCAGCAGCACGACAGCGGGGAACACTGAAGCTTTCTTT.

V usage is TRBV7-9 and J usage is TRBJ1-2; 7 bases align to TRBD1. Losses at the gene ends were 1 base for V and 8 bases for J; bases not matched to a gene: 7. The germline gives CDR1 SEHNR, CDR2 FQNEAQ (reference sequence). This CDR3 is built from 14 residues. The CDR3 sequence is CASSLGQGVGGYTF. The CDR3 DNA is TGTGCCAGCAGCTTAGGACAGGGTGTAGGGGGCTACACCTTC.

The CDR3 nucleotides read TGTGCCAGCAGCCAAGTTTATAACACTGAAGCTTTCTTT. Its protein is CASSQVYNTEAFF. The rearrangement joins TRBV14 to TRBJ1-1; D is unresolved. CDR1 and CDR2 (germline): SGHDN, FVKESK. There are 13 residues in the CDR3. V lost 1 base, J lost 2 bases, and 5 bases lay in between.

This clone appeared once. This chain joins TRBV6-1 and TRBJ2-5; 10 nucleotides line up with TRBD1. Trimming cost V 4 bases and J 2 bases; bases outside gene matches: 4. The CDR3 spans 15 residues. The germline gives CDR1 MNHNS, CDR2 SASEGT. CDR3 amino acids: CASSGDRGRQETQYF. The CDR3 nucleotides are TGTGCCAGCAGTGGGGACAGGGGAAGGCAAGAGACCCAGTACTTC.

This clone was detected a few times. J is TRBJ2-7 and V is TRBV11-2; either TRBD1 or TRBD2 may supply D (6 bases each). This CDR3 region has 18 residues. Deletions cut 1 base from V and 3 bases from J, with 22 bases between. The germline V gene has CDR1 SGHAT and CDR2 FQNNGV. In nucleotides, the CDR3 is TGTGCCAGCAGCTTAGGCCTCCCCCGCCGGGGGCCCAGCTACGAGCAGTACTTC. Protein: CASSLGLPRRGPSYEQYF.

CDR3 loop: CASSHGLAGVQETQYF. The CDR3 bases are TGTGCCAGCAGCCACGGACTAGCGGGAGTTCAAGAGACCCAGTACTTC. The chain employs TRBV7-3 and TRBJ2-5, with TRBD2 identical over 13 bases. Unmatched junction bases numbered 5, after V lost 5 bases and J lost 2 bases. The V gene's germline CDR1 is SGHTA and CDR2 FQGTGA. The CDR3 covers 16 residues.

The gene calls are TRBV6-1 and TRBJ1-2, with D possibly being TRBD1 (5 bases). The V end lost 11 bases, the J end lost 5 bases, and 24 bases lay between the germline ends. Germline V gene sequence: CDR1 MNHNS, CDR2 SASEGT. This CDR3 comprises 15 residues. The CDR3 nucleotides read TGTGCCCTCTCGTCCGGGACGATGGATTCTTATGGCTACACCTTC. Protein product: CALSSGTMDSYGYTF.

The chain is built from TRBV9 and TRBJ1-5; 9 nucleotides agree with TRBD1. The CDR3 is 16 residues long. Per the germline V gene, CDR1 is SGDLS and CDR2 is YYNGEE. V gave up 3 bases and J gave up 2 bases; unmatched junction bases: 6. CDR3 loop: CASSDGTGRGNQPQHF. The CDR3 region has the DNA TGTGCCAGCAGCGACGGGACAGGGAGAGGCAATCAGCCCCAGCATTTT.

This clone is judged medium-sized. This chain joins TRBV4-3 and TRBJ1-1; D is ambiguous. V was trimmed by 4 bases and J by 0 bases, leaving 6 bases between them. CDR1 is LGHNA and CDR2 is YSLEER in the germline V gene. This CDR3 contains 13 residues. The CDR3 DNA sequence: TGCGCCAGCAGCCGAACAGTGAACACTGAAGCTTTCTTT. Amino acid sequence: CASSRTVNTEAFF.

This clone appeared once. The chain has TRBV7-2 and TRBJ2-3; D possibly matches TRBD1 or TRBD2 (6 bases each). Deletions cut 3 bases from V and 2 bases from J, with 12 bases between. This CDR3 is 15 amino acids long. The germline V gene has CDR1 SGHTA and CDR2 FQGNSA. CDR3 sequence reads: CASSLVGGPTDTQYF. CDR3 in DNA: TGTGCCAGCAGCTTGGTCGGGGGCCCCACAGATACGCAGTATTTT.

CDR3 DNA: TGCGCCAGCAGCTTCGAGGAGGGCACAGATACGCAGTATTTT. Translation gives CASSFEEGTDTQYF. The chain has TRBV5-1 and TRBJ2-3; maybe TRBD2 (5 bases). The length of the CDR3 is 14 residues. V lost 2 bases, J lost 1 base, and 8 bases lay in between. CDR1 and CDR2 from the germline V gene are SGHRS and YFSETQ.

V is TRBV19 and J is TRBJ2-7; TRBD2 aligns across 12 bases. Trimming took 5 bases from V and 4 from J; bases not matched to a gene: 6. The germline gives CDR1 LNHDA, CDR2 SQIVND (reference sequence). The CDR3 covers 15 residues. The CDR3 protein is CASSRLAGASYEQYF. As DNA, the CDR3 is TGTGCCAGTAGTCGACTAGCGGGAGCCTCTTACGAGCAGTACTTC.

The chain's CDR3 is CASSPRGLYEQYF. CDR3 DNA sequence: TGTGCCAGCAGCCCGAGAGGCTTATACGAGCAGTACTTC. The V call is TRBV11-2, the J call TRBJ2-7; no clear D gene. CDR3 length: 13 residues. Germline values: CDR1 SGHAT, CDR2 FQNNGV. V was pared by 5 bases and J by 4 bases, with 12 bases between.

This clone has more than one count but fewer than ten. The CDR3 loop reads CASSLSAGGPSGELFF. CDR3 DNA sequence: TGTGCCAGCAGTTTATCCGCGGGAGGGCCATCCGGGGAGCTGTTTTTT. The chain recombines TRBV27 with TRBJ2-2; 9 nucleotides line up with TRBD2. J was trimmed by 6 bases and V by 0 bases; bases with no gene match: 5. The CDR3 sequence is 16 residues long. The germline V gene encodes CDR1 MNHEY and CDR2 SMNVEV (reference sequence).

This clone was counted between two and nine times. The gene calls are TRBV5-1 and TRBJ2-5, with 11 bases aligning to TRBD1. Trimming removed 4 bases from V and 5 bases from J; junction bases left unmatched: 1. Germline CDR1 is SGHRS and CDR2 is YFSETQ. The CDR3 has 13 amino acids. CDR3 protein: CASSRDRGETQYF. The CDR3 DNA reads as TGCGCCAGCAGCAGGGACAGGGGGGAGACCCAGTACTTC.

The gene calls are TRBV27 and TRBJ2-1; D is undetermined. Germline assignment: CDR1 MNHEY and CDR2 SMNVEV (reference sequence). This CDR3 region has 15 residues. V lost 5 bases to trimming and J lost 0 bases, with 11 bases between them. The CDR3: CASSVSPSSYNEQFF. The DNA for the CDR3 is TGTGCCAGCAGTGTTAGCCCGAGCTCCTACAATGAGCAGTTCTTC.

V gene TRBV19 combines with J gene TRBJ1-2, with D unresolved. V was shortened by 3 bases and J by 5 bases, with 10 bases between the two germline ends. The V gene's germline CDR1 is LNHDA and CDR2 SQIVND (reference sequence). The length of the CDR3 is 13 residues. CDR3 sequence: CASSIQVPYGYTF. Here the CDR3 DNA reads TGTGCCAGTAGTATTCAGGTTCCGTATGGCTACACCTTC.

The CDR3 is CASSLVESYEQYF. The CDR3 DNA reads as TGTGCCAGCAGCCTCGTGGAGTCCTACGAGCAGTACTTC. J is TRBJ2-7 and V is TRBV6-1; D uncertain. CDR1 and CDR2 (germline): MNHNS, SASEGT. The CDR3 covers 13 residues. V lost 6 bases, J lost 1 base, and 10 bases lay in between.

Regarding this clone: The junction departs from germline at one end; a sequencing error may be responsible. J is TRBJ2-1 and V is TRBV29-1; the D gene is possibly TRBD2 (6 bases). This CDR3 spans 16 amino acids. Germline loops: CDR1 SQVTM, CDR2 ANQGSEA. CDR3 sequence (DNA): TGCAGCGCTGAACTTACGCTAGCGAACTCCTACAATGAGCAGTTCTTC. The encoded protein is CSAELTLANSYNEQFF.

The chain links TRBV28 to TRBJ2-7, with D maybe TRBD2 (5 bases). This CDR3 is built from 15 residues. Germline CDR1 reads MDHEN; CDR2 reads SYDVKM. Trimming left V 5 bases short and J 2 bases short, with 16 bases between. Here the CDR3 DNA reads TGTGCCAGCAGTCCCGACTATACGAGAACCTACGAGCAGTACTTC. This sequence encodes CASSPDYTRTYEQYF.

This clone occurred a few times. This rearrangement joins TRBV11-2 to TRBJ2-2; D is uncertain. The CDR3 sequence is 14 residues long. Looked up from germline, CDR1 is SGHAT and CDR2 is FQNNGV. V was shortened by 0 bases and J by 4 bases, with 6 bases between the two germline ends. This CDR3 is CASSLETFTGELFF. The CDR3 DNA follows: TGTGCCAGCAGCTTAGAGACTTTCACCGGGGAGCTGTTTTTT.

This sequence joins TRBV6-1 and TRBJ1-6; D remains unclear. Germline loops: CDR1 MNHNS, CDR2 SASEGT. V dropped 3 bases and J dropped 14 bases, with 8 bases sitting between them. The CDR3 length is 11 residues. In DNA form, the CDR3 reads TGTGCCAGCAGTGATCGGACGGCCCTCCACTTT. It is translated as CASSDRTALHF.